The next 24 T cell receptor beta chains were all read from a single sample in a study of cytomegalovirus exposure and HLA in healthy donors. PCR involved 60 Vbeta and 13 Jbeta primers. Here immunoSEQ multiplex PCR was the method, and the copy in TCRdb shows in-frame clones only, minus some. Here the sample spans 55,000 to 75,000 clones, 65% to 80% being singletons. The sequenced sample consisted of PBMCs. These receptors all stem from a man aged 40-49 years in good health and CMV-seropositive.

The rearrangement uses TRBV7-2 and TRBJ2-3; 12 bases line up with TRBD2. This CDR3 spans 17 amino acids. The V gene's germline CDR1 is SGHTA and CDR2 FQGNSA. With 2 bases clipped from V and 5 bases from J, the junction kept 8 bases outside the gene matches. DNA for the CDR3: TGTGCCAGCAGCTTATCCCTACTAGCGGGAGGTGTAGATACGCAGTATTTT. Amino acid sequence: CASSLSLLAGGVDTQYF. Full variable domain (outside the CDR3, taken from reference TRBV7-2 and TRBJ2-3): GAGVSQSPSNKVTEKGKDVELRCDPISGHTALYWYRQSLGQGLEFLIYFQGNSAPDKSGLPSDRFSAERTGGSVSTLTIQRTQQEDSAVYLCASSLSLLAGGVDTQYFGPGTRLTVL.

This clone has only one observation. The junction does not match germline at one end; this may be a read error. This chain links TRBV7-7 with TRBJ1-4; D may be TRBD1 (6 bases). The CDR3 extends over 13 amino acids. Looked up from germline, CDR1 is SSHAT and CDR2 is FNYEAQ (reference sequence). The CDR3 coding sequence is TGTGCTAGCAGCAGGACAGAGAATGAAAAACTGTTTTTT. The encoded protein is CASSRTENEKLFF.

In nucleotides, the CDR3 is TGTGCCAGCAGCTCCAACCGGGGAACTGAAGCTTTCTTT. Amino acids: CASSSNRGTEAFF. The rearrangement joins TRBV7-8 to TRBJ1-1; D remains unclear. Germline V gene sequence: CDR1 SGHVS, CDR2 FQNEAQ. The CDR3 is made up of 13 amino acids. V was clipped by 4 bases and J by 5 bases, with 11 bases between them.

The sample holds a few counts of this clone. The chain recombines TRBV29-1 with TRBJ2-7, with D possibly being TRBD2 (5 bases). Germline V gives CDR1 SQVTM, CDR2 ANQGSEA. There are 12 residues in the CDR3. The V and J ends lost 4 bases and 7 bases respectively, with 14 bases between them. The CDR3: CSVADNPGEQYF. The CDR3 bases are TGCAGCGTTGCTGACAACCCGGGGGAGCAGTACTTC.

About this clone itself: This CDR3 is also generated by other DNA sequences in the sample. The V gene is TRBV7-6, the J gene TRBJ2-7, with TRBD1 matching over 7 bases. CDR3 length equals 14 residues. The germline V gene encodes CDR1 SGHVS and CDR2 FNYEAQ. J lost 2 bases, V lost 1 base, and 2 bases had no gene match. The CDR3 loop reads CASSLEGQTYEQYF. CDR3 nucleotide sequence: TGTGCCAGCAGCTTAGAGGGACAGACCTACGAGCAGTACTTC.

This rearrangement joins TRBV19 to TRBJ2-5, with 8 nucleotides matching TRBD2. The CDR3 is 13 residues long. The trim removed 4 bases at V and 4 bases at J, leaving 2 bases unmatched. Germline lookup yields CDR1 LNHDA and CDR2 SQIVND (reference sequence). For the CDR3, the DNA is TGTGCCAGTAGTAGGACTAGCCGAGAGACCCAGTACTTC. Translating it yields CASSRTSRETQYF.

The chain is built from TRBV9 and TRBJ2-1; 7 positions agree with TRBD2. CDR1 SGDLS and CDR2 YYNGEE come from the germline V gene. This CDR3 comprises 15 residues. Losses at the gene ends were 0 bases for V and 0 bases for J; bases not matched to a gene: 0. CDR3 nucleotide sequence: TGTGCCAGCAGCGTAGCGGGGGGCTCCTACAATGAGCAGTTCTTC. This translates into CASSVAGGSYNEQFF.

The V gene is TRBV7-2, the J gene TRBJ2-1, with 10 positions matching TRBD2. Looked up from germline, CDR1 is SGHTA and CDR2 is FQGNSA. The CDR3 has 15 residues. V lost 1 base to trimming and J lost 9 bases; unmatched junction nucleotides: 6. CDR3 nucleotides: TGTGCCAGCAGCTTAGAACCTAGCGGGAGATTTGAGCAGTTCTTC. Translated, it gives CASSLEPSGRFEQFF.

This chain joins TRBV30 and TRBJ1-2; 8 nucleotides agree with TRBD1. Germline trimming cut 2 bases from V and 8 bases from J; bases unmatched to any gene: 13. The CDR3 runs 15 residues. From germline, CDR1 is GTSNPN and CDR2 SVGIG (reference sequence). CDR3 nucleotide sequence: TGTGCCTGGAGTATTAGATCGGGACAGGCAGGAGGCTACACCTTC. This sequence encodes CAWSIRSGQAGGYTF.

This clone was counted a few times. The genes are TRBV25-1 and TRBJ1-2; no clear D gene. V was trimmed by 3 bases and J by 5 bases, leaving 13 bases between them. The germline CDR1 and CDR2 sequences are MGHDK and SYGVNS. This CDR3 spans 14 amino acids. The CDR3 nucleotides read TGTGCCAGCAGTGACTCCCGGGATACATATGGCTACACCTTC. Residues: CASSDSRDTYGYTF.

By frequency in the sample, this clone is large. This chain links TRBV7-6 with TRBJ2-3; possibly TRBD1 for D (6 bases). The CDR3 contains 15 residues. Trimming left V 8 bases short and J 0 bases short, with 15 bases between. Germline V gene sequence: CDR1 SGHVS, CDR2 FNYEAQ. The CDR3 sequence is CASQRTEFSTDTQYF. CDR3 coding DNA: TGTGCCAGCCAAAGGACAGAGTTTAGCACAGATACGCAGTATTTT.

CDR3 DNA: TGCAGCGTTGATATGTGGGTCGGGGAGACCTTC. As protein: CSVDMWVGETF. This chain links TRBV29-1 with TRBJ1-2; D gene ambiguous. The V gene's germline CDR1 is SQVTM and CDR2 ANQGSEA. The V gene lost 3 bases and the J gene lost 14 bases, with 16 bases spanning the gap. The CDR3 is made up of 11 amino acids.

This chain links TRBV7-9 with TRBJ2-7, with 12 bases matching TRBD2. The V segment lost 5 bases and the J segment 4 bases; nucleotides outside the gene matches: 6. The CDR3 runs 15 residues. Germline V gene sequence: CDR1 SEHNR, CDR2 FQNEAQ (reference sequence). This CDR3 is CASSASGRARYEQYF. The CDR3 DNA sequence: TGTGCCAGCAGCGCTAGCGGGAGGGCCCGGTACGAGCAGTACTTC.

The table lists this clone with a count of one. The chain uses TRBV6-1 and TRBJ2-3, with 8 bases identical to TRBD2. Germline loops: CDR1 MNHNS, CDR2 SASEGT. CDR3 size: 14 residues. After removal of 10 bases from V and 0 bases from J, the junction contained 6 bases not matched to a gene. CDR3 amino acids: CAITSGESTDTQYF. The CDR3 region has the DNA TGTGCCATAACTAGCGGTGAGAGCACAGATACGCAGTATTTT.

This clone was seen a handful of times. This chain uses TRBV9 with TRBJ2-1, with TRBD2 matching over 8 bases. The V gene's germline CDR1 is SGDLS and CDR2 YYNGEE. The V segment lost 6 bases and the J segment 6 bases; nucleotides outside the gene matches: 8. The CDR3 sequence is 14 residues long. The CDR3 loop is CASKATGTSNEQFF. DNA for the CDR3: TGTGCCAGCAAGGCTACCGGGACTAGCAATGAGCAGTTCTTC.

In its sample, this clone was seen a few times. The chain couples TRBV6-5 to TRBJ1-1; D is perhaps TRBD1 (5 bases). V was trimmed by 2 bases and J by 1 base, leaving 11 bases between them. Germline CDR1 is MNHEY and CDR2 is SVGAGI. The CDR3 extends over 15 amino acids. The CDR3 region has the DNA TGTGCCAGCAGTTACCGACAAACAGGGAACACTGAAGCTTTCTTT. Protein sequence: CASSYRQTGNTEAFF.

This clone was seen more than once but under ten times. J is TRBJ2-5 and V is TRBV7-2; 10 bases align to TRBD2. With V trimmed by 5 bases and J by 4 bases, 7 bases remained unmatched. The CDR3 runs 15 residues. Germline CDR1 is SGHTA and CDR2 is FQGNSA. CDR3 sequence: CASSPGTSVPETQYF. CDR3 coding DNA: TGTGCCAGCAGCCCCGGGACTAGCGTCCCAGAGACCCAGTACTTC.

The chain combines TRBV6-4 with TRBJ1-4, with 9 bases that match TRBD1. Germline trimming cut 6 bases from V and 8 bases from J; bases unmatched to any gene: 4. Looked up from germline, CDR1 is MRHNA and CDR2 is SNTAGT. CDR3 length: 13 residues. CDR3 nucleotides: TGTGCCAGCAGCGACAGGGGGGGCGAAAAACTGTTTTTT. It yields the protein CASSDRGGEKLFF.

The CDR3 region has the DNA TGTGCCAGCAGTCTAGGGGGCGCTGGGGCCAACGTCCTGACTTTC. It specifies CASSLGGAGANVLTF. The V call is TRBV2, the J call TRBJ2-6; TRBD1 matches 7 bases. The V gene's germline CDR1 is SNHLY and CDR2 FYNNEI. This CDR3 is 15 amino acids long. The V segment lost 5 bases and the J segment 2 bases; nucleotides outside the gene matches: 3.

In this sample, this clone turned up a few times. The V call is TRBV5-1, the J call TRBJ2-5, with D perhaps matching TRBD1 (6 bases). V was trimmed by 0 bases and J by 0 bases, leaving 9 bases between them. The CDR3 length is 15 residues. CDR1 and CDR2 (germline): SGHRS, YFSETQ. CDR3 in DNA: TGCGCCAGCAGCTTGGACGGACAGAACCAAGAGACCCAGTACTTC. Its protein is CASSLDGQNQETQYF. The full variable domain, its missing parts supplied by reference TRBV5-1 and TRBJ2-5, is KAGVTQTPRYLIKTRGQQVTLSCSPISGHRSVSWYQQTPGQGLQFLFEYFSETQRNKGNFPGRFSGRQFSNSRSEMNVSTLELGDSALYLCASSLDGQNQETQYFGPGTRLLVL.

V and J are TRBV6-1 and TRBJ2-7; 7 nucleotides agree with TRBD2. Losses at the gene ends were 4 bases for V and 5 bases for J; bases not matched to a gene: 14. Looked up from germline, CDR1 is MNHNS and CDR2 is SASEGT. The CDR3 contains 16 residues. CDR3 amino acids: CASSGRTRYRVHEQYF. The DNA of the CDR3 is TGTGCCAGCAGTGGCCGGACTAGATATCGAGTCCACGAGCAGTACTTC.

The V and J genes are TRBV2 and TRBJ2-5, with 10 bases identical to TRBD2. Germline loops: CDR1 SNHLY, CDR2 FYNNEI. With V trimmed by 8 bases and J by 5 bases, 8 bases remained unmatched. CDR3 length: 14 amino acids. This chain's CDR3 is CASRGSGGRETQYF. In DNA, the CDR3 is TGTGCCAGCCGAGGTAGCGGGGGGCGGGAGACCCAGTACTTC.

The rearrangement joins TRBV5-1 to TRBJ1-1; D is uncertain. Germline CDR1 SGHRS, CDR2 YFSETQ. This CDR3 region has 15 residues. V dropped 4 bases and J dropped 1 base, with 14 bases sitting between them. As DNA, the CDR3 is TGCGCCAGCAGCCACTACCAGCACAAGAACACTGAAGCTTTCTTT. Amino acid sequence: CASSHYQHKNTEAFF.

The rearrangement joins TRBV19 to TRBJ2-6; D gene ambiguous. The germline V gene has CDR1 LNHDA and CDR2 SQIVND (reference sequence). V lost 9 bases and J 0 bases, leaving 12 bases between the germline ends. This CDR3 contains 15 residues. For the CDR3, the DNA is TGTGCCAGCGACGACGGAGCCTCTGGGGCCAACGTCCTGACTTTC. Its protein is CASDDGASGANVLTF.